A single sample gave rise to the 24 T cell receptor beta chains below, sequenced in a study of blood T cell repertoires in COVID-19. Assay: immunoSEQ multiplex PCR; the TCRdb copy retains only in-frame clones and omits some. The repertoire consists of about 260,000 clones, with 88% occurring once and the leading ten covering around 3%. The sample consisted of PBMCs or T cells enriched from blood (not recorded which). The origin of the receptors is a woman aged 50 to 60 who had recovered from COVID-19.

With regard to this clone: Different DNA sequences within this sample yield the same CDR3. The DNA for the CDR3 is TGTGCCAGCAGTTTAGGTCAAAACACTGAAGCTTTCTTT. Protein: CASSLGQNTEAFF. The chain couples TRBV12-3 or TRBV12-4 to TRBJ1-1; D gene ambiguous. CDR3 size: 13 residues. Trimming removed 1 base at V and 2 bases at J, with 5 bases between.

This chain connects TRBV7-2 to TRBJ1-1, with TRBD1 as a possible D gene (6 bases). V lost 2 bases and J lost 0, with 16 bases in between. CDR3 size: 17 residues. Germline CDR1 reads SGHTA; CDR2 reads FQGNSA. Here the CDR3 DNA reads TGTGCCAGCAGCTTAAGTCGGACCGGGGGGCTGAACACTGAAGCTTTCTTT. Translating gives CASSLSRTGGLNTEAFF.

The V call is TRBV28, the J call TRBJ1-2, with 7 bases fitting TRBD1. This CDR3 contains 18 residues. Unmatched junction bases numbered 17, after V lost 3 bases and J lost 4 bases. The germline V gene encodes CDR1 MDHEN and CDR2 SYDVKM. CDR3 residues: CASSLARGTGQKFYGYTF. The CDR3 DNA sequence: TGTGCCAGCAGTTTGGCTCGGGGCACGGGACAGAAATTCTATGGCTACACCTTC.

The gene calls are TRBV6-5 and TRBJ1-1; no reliable D call. CDR1 and CDR2 (germline): MNHEY, SVGAGI. CDR3 size: 11 residues. Trimming took off 8 bases at V and 0 bases at J, with 4 bases between the two ends. As DNA, the CDR3 is TGTGCCAGCTTCATGAACACTGAAGCTTTCTTT. It specifies CASFMNTEAFF.

The V gene is TRBV9, the J gene TRBJ2-6; weak D call: TRBD2 (6 bases). The CDR3 spans 18 residues. Germline CDR1 reads SGDLS; CDR2 reads YYNGEE. V gave up 0 bases and J gave up 0 bases, with 13 bases separating them. CDR3 sequence reads: CASSVAWDLPSGANVLTF. The CDR3, as DNA: TGTGCCAGCAGCGTAGCTTGGGACTTACCCTCTGGGGCCAACGTCCTGACTTTC.

The chain recombines TRBV7-9 with TRBJ1-4, with D perhaps TRBD1 (5 bases). Germline V gene sequence: CDR1 SEHNR, CDR2 FQNEAQ (reference sequence). V lost 1 base, J lost 7 bases, and 10 bases lay in between. The CDR3 has 14 residues. For the CDR3, the DNA is TGTGCCAGCAGCTTAGGACAGTCTTCTGAAAAACTGTTTTTT. Protein product: CASSLGQSSEKLFF.

The CDR3 loop is CASSLEHRDRGPTGTEAFF. The CDR3 region has the DNA TGTGCCAGCAGCTTAGAACACCGGGACAGGGGACCCACGGGCACTGAAGCTTTCTTT. This chain uses TRBV7-9 with TRBJ1-1, with 10 bases matching TRBD1. The germline V gene encodes CDR1 SEHNR and CDR2 FQNEAQ (reference sequence). V was clipped by 1 base and J by 4 bases; unmatched bases: 15. The CDR3 is made up of 19 amino acids.

The chain couples TRBV28 to TRBJ1-1; TRBD1 matches 12 bases. Germline V gene lookup returns CDR1 MDHEN and CDR2 SYDVKM. The CDR3 is 14 residues long. With V trimmed by 7 bases and J by 5 bases, 5 bases remained unmatched. CDR3 DNA: TGTGCCAGCAAGGGACAGGGGGCTAGGACTGAAGCTTTCTTT. It codes for CASKGQGARTEAFF.

This chain uses TRBV15 with TRBJ1-5; no clear D. Germline CDR1 and CDR2: LNHNV and YYDKDF (reference sequence). Deletions cut 1 base from V and 3 bases from J, with 10 bases between. CDR3 length equals 15 residues. DNA for the CDR3: TGTGCCACCAGCAGAGCAGGTGGTGACAATCAGCCCCAGCATTTT. It is translated as CATSRAGGDNQPQHF. The full variable domain, in which reference TRBV15 and TRBJ1-5 provide the parts outside the CDR3, is DAMVIQNPRYQVTQFGKPVTLSCSQTLNHNVMYWYQQKSSQAPKLLFHYYDKDFNNEADTPDNFQSRRPNTSFCFLDIRSPGLGDTAMYLCATSRAGGDNQPQHFGDGTRLSIL.

V gene TRBV28 combines with J gene TRBJ2-7; 9 bases map to TRBD1. Trimming removed 9 bases from V and 1 base from J; junction bases left unmatched: 16. This CDR3 is 17 amino acids long. Germline V gene sequence: CDR1 MDHEN, CDR2 SYDVKM. The CDR3 loop is CASPPGQGYPNSYEQYF. CDR3 in DNA: TGTGCCAGTCCTCCGGGACAGGGTTATCCGAATTCCTACGAGCAGTACTTC.

This clone was detected only once. This rearrangement joins TRBV6-5 to TRBJ2-7, with 7 positions matching TRBD1. The CDR3 loop spans 13 amino acids. In germline, CDR1 is MNHEY, CDR2 SVGAGI. Trimming removed 8 bases from V and 2 bases from J; junction bases left unmatched: 6. The CDR3 coding sequence is TGTGCCAGCGGGGATAGGGGGCCCTACGAGCAGTACTTC. This codes for CASGDRGPYEQYF.

Written as DNA, the CDR3 is TGTGCCTGGAGTGTAGGTTGGACTAGCGGGAGTGGGTACGAGCAGTACTTC. This encodes CAWSVGWTSGSGYEQYF. The V and J genes are TRBV30 and TRBJ2-7, with TRBD2 matching over 13 bases. V was pared by 0 bases and J by 4 bases, with 9 bases of the junction left unmatched. This CDR3 contains 17 residues. Germline V gives CDR1 GTSNPN, CDR2 SVGIG (reference sequence).

The gene calls are TRBV18 and TRBJ2-7; no reliable D call. The CDR3 runs 14 residues. Per the germline V gene, CDR1 is KGHSH and CDR2 is LQKENI. V was clipped by 5 bases and J by 1 base, with 12 bases between them. The CDR3 coding sequence is TGTGCCAGCTCATATGCGGTGTCATCCTACGAGCAGTACTTC. Amino acid sequence: CASSYAVSSYEQYF.

The chain employs TRBV2 and TRBJ1-3, with 8 positions matching TRBD1. CDR3 length: 11 amino acids. V lost 6 bases, J lost 14 bases, and 6 bases stayed unmatched. Germline V gives CDR1 SNHLY, CDR2 FYNNEI. CDR3 residues: CASSGTGLLYF. The CDR3 coding sequence is TGTGCCAGCAGCGGGACAGGCCTTTTATATTTT.

A single count supports this clone. The chain combines TRBV18 with TRBJ2-7; 9 nucleotides align to TRBD2. The CDR3 extends over 15 amino acids. Unmatched junction bases numbered 6, after V lost 0 bases and J lost 6 bases. Germline V gives CDR1 KGHSH, CDR2 LQKENI. The CDR3 region is CASSPPSGRFSEQYF. Here the CDR3 DNA reads TGTGCCAGCTCACCACCTAGCGGGAGATTTAGCGAGCAGTACTTC.

The rearrangement joins TRBV27 to TRBJ2-7; TRBD2 might be the D (7 bases). Germline V lookup: CDR1 MNHEY, CDR2 SMNVEV (reference sequence). The CDR3 runs 16 residues. V lost 3 bases to trimming and J lost 0 bases, with 15 bases between them. CDR3: CASSFLGGADSYEQYF. The DNA for the CDR3 is TGTGCCAGCAGTTTCCTGGGGGGGGCCGACTCCTACGAGCAGTACTTC.

The chain joins TRBV7-2 to TRBJ2-5; 9 bases are shared with TRBD1. There are 14 residues in the CDR3. V lost 5 bases and J lost 5; bases outside the gene matches: 6. Germline V gene sequence: CDR1 SGHTA, CDR2 FQGNSA. CDR3 loop: CASSQGQGGETQYF. CDR3 nucleotide sequence: TGTGCCAGCAGCCAGGGACAGGGTGGCGAGACCCAGTACTTC. The full variable domain, rest sourced from reference TRBV7-2 and TRBJ2-5, is GAGVSQSPSNKVTEKGKDVELRCDPISGHTALYWYRQSLGQGLEFLIYFQGNSAPDKSGLPSDRFSAERTGGSVSTLTIQRTQQEDSAVYLCASSQGQGGETQYFGPGTRLLVL.

This clone came up once. V usage is TRBV28 and J usage is TRBJ2-7, with D perhaps TRBD2 (5 bases). The V gene lost 2 bases and the J gene lost 1 base, with 6 bases spanning the gap. CDR3 length: 13 residues. CDR1 is MDHEN and CDR2 is SYDVKM in the germline V gene. The CDR3 DNA is TGTGCCAGCAGTTTACCGGGGTCCTACGAGCAGTACTTC. This encodes CASSLPGSYEQYF. Filled out from reference TRBV28 and TRBJ2-7, the complete variable domain reads DVKVTQSSRYLVKRTGEKVFLECVQDMDHENMFWYRQDPGLGLRLIYFSYDVKMKEKGDIPEGYSVSREKKERFSLILESASTNQTSMYLCASSLPGSYEQYFGPGTRLTVT.

The chain couples TRBV28 to TRBJ2-3; TRBD2 is a possible D gene (6 bases). Germline lookup yields CDR1 MDHEN and CDR2 SYDVKM. V lost 3 bases and J lost 6, with 16 bases in between. This CDR3 has 15 amino acids. This CDR3 reads CASSFKGLGRDTQYF. Written as DNA, the CDR3 is TGTGCCAGCAGTTTTAAAGGGTTGGGGAGGGATACGCAGTATTTT.

The chain recombines TRBV9 with TRBJ1-3; D ambiguous. This CDR3 contains 16 residues. Germline CDR1 is SGDLS and CDR2 is YYNGEE. Trimming cost V 0 bases and J 0 bases, with 10 bases left between them. The CDR3 DNA is TGTGCCAGCAGCGTAGACGCAGGAATCTCTGGAAACACCATATATTTT. Translated, it gives CASSVDAGISGNTIYF.

The chain has TRBV27 and TRBJ1-1; TRBD1 aligns across 7 bases. Looked up from germline, CDR1 is MNHEY and CDR2 is SMNVEV (reference sequence). V was pared by 3 bases and J by 5 bases, with 3 bases of the junction left unmatched. The CDR3 is 13 residues long. CDR3 amino acids: CASSLTGRTEAFF. The CDR3 nucleotides are TGTGCCAGCAGTTTGACAGGGAGGACTGAAGCTTTCTTT.

This clone was counted a single time. The chain carries TRBV3-1 (or the pseudogene TRBV3-2) and TRBJ1-1; D is perhaps TRBD1 (6 bases). Germline V CDR1 and CDR2: LGHDT, YNNKEL (reference sequence). V lost 0 bases and J lost 5, with 16 bases in between. The CDR3 loop spans 16 amino acids. The CDR3, as DNA: TGTGCCAGCAGCCAAGAAAGGGGGGGGGCTTTTACTGAAGCTTTCTTT. Protein product: CASSQERGGAFTEAFF.

The chain carries TRBV24-1 and TRBJ2-3; 8 positions match TRBD1. CDR3 size: 15 residues. V lost 5 bases, J lost 1 base, and 4 bases stayed unmatched. Germline V gene lookup returns CDR1 KGHDR and CDR2 SFDVKD. Here the CDR3 reads CATSGPGQGTDTQYF. The CDR3 nucleotides are TGTGCCACCAGTGGCCCGGGACAGGGCACAGATACGCAGTATTTT.

V usage is TRBV28 and J usage is TRBJ2-3, with D possibly TRBD2 on 5 matching bases. Germline V gene sequence: CDR1 MDHEN, CDR2 SYDVKM. V shed 6 bases and J shed 4 bases, with 26 bases lying between them. The CDR3 covers 18 residues. The CDR3 DNA reads as TGTGCCAGCAGGGGAAAACAGAAACTAGGGATCATAGCAGATACGCAGTATTTT. This sequence encodes CASRGKQKLGIIADTQYF.